This TCR beta chain was sequenced during a study of blood T cell repertoires in COVID-19. About the study: The samples span acute and convalescent COVID-19 from the United States, Italy and Spain. Nucleic acid was either cDNA or gDNA, and it came from T cells, B-cell-depleted T cells, or PBMCs.

Trimming shortened V by 3 bases and J by 4 bases, and 11 bases separated the two germline ends. The CDR3 runs to 14 residues. Germline CDR1 and CDR2: SNHLY and FYNNEI. Source study methods: The assay estimated nucleated cells by amplifying reference gene primers. Generated by immunoSEQ multiplex PCR, the TCRdb table keeps only in-frame clones and is missing some. D and trimming come from the DNA, and the V and J calls and clone size come from that table. Found here are about 220,000 clones, 84% of them singletons; the top ten hold about 9.7%. Sample: peripheral blood. This chain uses TRBV2 with TRBJ2-3; the D gene is possibly TRBD1 (6 bases). This clonotype was obtained from a man aged 45-65 years with active or convalescent COVID-19. The chain's CDR3 is CASSDRGRADTQYF. For the CDR3, the DNA is TGTGCCAGCAGTGACAGGGGACGGGCAGATACGCAGTATTTT.